The 32 T cell receptor beta chains below were found in one sample sequenced in a study of blood T cell repertoires in COVID-19. Produced via immunoSEQ multiplex PCR; TCRdb's table is partial and in-frame only. Of roughly 43,000 clones listed, approximately 89% are singletons. The specimen sequenced was peripheral blood. The receptors here all came from a human donor in a cohort sampled during active COVID-19.

CDR3 sequence reads: CATSDGERYQPQHF. CDR3 sequence (DNA): TGTGCCACCAGTGATGGGGAGCGGTATCAGCCCCAGCATTTT. The chain links TRBV24-1 to TRBJ1-5; D gene unclear. V was cut by 3 bases and J by 5 bases, with 10 bases left in between. Germline V gene lookup returns CDR1 KGHDR and CDR2 SFDVKD. The CDR3 sequence is 14 residues long.

The rearrangement links TRBV5-1 to TRBJ2-3, with 10 nucleotides matching TRBD1. With 1 base clipped from V and 4 bases from J, the junction kept 6 bases outside the gene matches. The CDR3 is 16 residues long. The germline CDR1 and CDR2 sequences are SGHRS and YFSETQ. CDR3 nucleotide sequence: TGCGCCAGCAGCTTGTCTGGACAGGGGGTTTCAGATACGCAGTATTTT. This encodes CASSLSGQGVSDTQYF.

The table lists this clone with a few counts. The V gene is TRBV5-8, the J gene TRBJ2-7, with D maybe TRBD1 (5 bases). CDR1 and CDR2 (germline): SGHTS, YDEGEE. This CDR3 is built from 14 residues. Trimming took 2 bases from V and 5 from J, leaving 14 bases between them. The CDR3 region has the DNA TGTGCCAGCAGCTTAGGGGATAGTTCCCACGAGCAGTACTTC. Protein: CASSLGDSSHEQYF.

V usage is TRBV6-5 and J usage is TRBJ2-1; 11 bases agree with TRBD2. The CDR3 has 15 residues. The germline V gene encodes CDR1 MNHEY and CDR2 SVGAGI. J was trimmed by 5 bases and V by 8 bases; bases with no gene match: 8. CDR3 amino acids: CASQRIAGGDNEQFF. The CDR3, as DNA: TGTGCCAGCCAGAGAATAGCGGGAGGGGACAATGAGCAGTTCTTC.

The chain has TRBV28 and TRBJ2-1, with 13 positions matching TRBD2. J lost 8 bases, V lost 5 bases, and 6 bases had no gene match. CDR1 is MDHEN and CDR2 is SYDVKM in the germline V gene. CDR3 length: 15 amino acids. CDR3 residues: CASSPTSGRADEQFF. The CDR3 DNA reads TGTGCCAGCAGTCCCACTAGCGGGAGGGCCGATGAGCAGTTCTTC.

The chain uses TRBV2 and TRBJ2-5, with TRBD1 matching 8 bases. Germline loops: CDR1 SNHLY, CDR2 FYNNEI. CDR3 length: 15 residues. With V trimmed by 7 bases and J by 1 base, 8 bases remained unmatched. DNA of the CDR3: TGTGCCAGCACAGACAGGGGCCTCCGCCAAGAGACCCAGTACTTC. It specifies CASTDRGLRQETQYF.

This clone occurred once. The chain employs TRBV25-1 and TRBJ2-5, with 10 positions matching TRBD1. CDR1 is MGHDK and CDR2 is SYGVNS in the germline V gene. The CDR3 sequence is 14 residues long. The V and J ends lost 5 bases and 5 bases, in that order; junction bases with no gene match: 5. The DNA for the CDR3 is TGTGCCAGCAGTCCGGGACAGGGGTGGGAGACCCAGTACTTC. Encoded protein: CASSPGQGWETQYF.

The chain joins TRBV28 to TRBJ2-7; 10 nucleotides match TRBD1. V dropped 5 bases and J dropped 3; count of bases not matched to a gene: 4. The length of the CDR3 is 14 residues. CDR1 and CDR2 (germline): MDHEN, SYDVKM. The CDR3, as DNA: TGTGCCAGCAGTCCCGGGACAGGGGACTACGAGCAGTACTTC. Translation gives CASSPGTGDYEQYF.

J is TRBJ2-6 and V is TRBV5-8; 7 nucleotides line up with TRBD1. This CDR3 is 17 amino acids long. Trimming took 4 bases from V and 0 from J; bases not matched to a gene: 7. Germline assignment: CDR1 SGHTS and CDR2 YDEGEE. The CDR3 spells CASSPWTGRSGANVLTF. CDR3 sequence (DNA): TGTGCCAGCAGCCCTTGGACAGGACGCTCTGGGGCCAACGTCCTGACTTTC. Combining the CDR3 with reference TRBV5-8 and TRBJ2-6 gives the whole variable domain EAGVTQSPTHLIKTRGQQATLRCSPISGHTSVYWYQQALGLGLQFLLWYDEGEERNRGNFPPRFSGRQFPNYSSELNVNALELEDSALYLCASSPWTGRSGANVLTFGAGSRLTVL.

The V call is TRBV5-5, the J call TRBJ1-6; 7 bases agree with TRBD1. CDR1 is SGHKS and CDR2 is YYEKEE in the germline V gene (reference sequence). The CDR3 spans 14 residues. The V and J ends lost 2 bases and 7 bases, in that order; junction bases with no gene match: 3. CDR3 sequence reads: CASSFRGQNSPLHF. CDR3 bases: TGTGCCAGCAGCTTTAGGGGGCAGAATTCACCCCTCCACTTT.

The chain recombines TRBV10-3 with TRBJ1-2, with 7 bases identical to TRBD1. Germline CDR1 is ENHRY and CDR2 is SYGVKD. V lost 8 bases to trimming and J lost 6 bases; unmatched junction nucleotides: 9. The CDR3 length is 13 residues. CDR3 nucleotide sequence: TGTGCCATCCCTAGAGACAGGGAGGATGGCTACACCTTC. Amino acid sequence: CAIPRDREDGYTF.

V usage is TRBV7-3 and J usage is TRBJ1-1; D is uncertain. CDR3 length equals 13 residues. CDR1 SGHTA and CDR2 FQGTGA come from the germline V gene. The V end was cut by 5 bases, the J end by 0 bases, with 7 bases between. The CDR3 here is CASSENLNTEAFF. The CDR3 nucleotides read TGTGCCAGCAGCGAGAACTTGAACACTGAAGCTTTCTTT.

The chain combines TRBV5-1 with TRBJ2-5; TRBD2 matches 10 bases. The length of the CDR3 is 15 residues. Germline loops: CDR1 SGHRS, CDR2 YFSETQ. V was clipped by 1 base and J by 4 bases; unmatched bases: 4. CDR3 coding DNA: TGCGCCAGCAGCTTGCAGCGACTAGCGGGAGAGACCCAGTACTTC. This sequence encodes CASSLQRLAGETQYF. Using reference TRBV5-1 and TRBJ2-5 for the parts outside the CDR3, the full variable domain is KAGVTQTPRYLIKTRGQQVTLSCSPISGHRSVSWYQQTPGQGLQFLFEYFSETQRNKGNFPGRFSGRQFSNSRSEMNVSTLELGDSALYLCASSLQRLAGETQYFGPGTRLLVL.

V usage is TRBV30 and J usage is TRBJ2-5; 11 positions agree with TRBD2. The CDR3 has 18 amino acids. The J segment lost 7 bases and the V segment lost 1 base, leaving 17 bases of the junction unmatched. CDR1 is GTSNPN and CDR2 is SVGIG in the germline V gene (reference sequence). The CDR3, as DNA: TGTGCCTGGAGTGGAATTCACAAGCGTAGCGGGGGGGGTAGGACCCAGTACTTC. As protein: CAWSGIHKRSGGGRTQYF.

This clone was counted a single time. The chain recombines TRBV15 with TRBJ2-2, with D possibly being TRBD2 (6 bases). V was cut by 0 bases and J by 4 bases, with 9 bases left in between. Germline V lookup: CDR1 LNHNV, CDR2 YYDKDF (reference sequence). This CDR3 region has 15 residues. The CDR3 DNA reads as TGTGCCACCAGCAGAGATGGACTACCCACCGGGGAGCTGTTTTTT. Its protein is CATSRDGLPTGELFF. Complete variable domain (other parts from reference TRBV15 and TRBJ2-2): DAMVIQNPRYQVTQFGKPVTLSCSQTLNHNVMYWYQQKSSQAPKLLFHYYDKDFNNEADTPDNFQSRRPNTSFCFLDIRSPGLGDTAMYLCATSRDGLPTGELFFGEGSRLTVL.

V usage is TRBV25-1 and J usage is TRBJ2-7; perhaps TRBD2 as D (6 bases). Germline CDR1 MGHDK, CDR2 SYGVNS. This CDR3 is 13 amino acids long. The ends were cut back, 10 bases at V and 5 bases at J, with 18 bases in the middle. CDR3 coding DNA: TGTGCCACCCAAGGAGGGGAGCGGCACGAGCAGTACTTC. It encodes CATQGGERHEQYF.

This clone was seen only a few times. The chain uses TRBV5-5 and TRBJ1-2; maybe TRBD1 (6 bases). Germline CDR1 SGHKS, CDR2 YYEKEE (reference sequence). This CDR3 spans 14 amino acids. V lost 2 bases to trimming and J lost 2 bases, with 10 bases between them. The CDR3 loop reads CASSFRGENYGYTF. The CDR3 DNA is TGTGCCAGCAGCTTCAGGGGAGAGAACTATGGCTACACCTTC.

This clone was observed once. V and J are TRBV5-4 and TRBJ1-4, with D unresolved. The CDR3 spans 13 residues. Germline loops: CDR1 SGHNT, CDR2 YYREEE (reference sequence). Between the trimmed V and J ends, which lost 0 bases and 5 bases, there was a span of 5 bases. CDR3 coding DNA: TGTGCCAGCAGCTTGGACGCGAATGAAAAACTGTTTTTT. Amino acids: CASSLDANEKLFF.

The chain couples TRBV5-4 to TRBJ2-1, with D perhaps TRBD2 (7 bases). This CDR3 is built from 19 residues. CDR1 and CDR2 (germline): SGHNT, YYREEE (reference sequence). Trimming took 4 bases from V and 2 from J, leaving 25 bases between them. CDR3 amino acids: CASSPTTSQGRVTYNEQFF. CDR3 in DNA: TGTGCCAGCAGCCCGACGACTAGCCAGGGGAGAGTAACCTACAATGAGCAGTTCTTC.

The genes are TRBV19 and TRBJ2-7; 10 nucleotides align to TRBD2. With 6 bases clipped from V and 3 bases from J, the junction kept 8 bases outside the gene matches. The germline gives CDR1 LNHDA, CDR2 SQIVND (reference sequence). The CDR3 has 15 residues. This CDR3 is CASSLGASGSYEQYF. CDR3 DNA: TGTGCCAGTAGCCTCGGGGCTAGCGGGAGCTACGAGCAGTACTTC.

The chain carries TRBV5-5 and TRBJ1-5; 8 bases agree with TRBD1. This CDR3 has 15 amino acids. The germline gives CDR1 SGHKS, CDR2 YYEKEE (reference sequence). Trimming took 4 bases from V and 6 from J; bases not matched to a gene: 9. As DNA, the CDR3 is TGTGCCAGCAGCATACAGGGGGTCAAGAGTCAGCCCCAGCATTTT. It specifies CASSIQGVKSQPQHF.

The V and J genes are TRBV4-3 and TRBJ2-3; 7 bases fit TRBD2. The CDR3 covers 18 residues. The V and J ends lost 2 bases and 3 bases, in that order; junction bases with no gene match: 14. Germline V gene data show CDR1 as LGHNA and CDR2 as YSLEER. CDR3 nucleotides: TGCGCCAGCAGCCAATGGGGGGGTCAGGAGAGTGGTACAGATACGCAGTATTTT. Translation: CASSQWGGQESGTDTQYF.

The chain links TRBV28 to TRBJ2-3, with D unresolved. Germline values: CDR1 MDHEN, CDR2 SYDVKM. The CDR3 sequence is 14 residues long. V was clipped by 6 bases and J by 3 bases, with 13 bases between them. Here the CDR3 DNA reads TGTGCCAGCAGCCTGCCACAGAGAACAGATACGCAGTATTTT. The encoded protein is CASSLPQRTDTQYF.

CDR3 sequence: CASSPGTGGSTDTQYF. The CDR3 DNA follows: TGCGCCAGCAGCCCCGGGACAGGGGGTAGCACAGATACGCAGTATTTT. V gene TRBV5-1 combines with J gene TRBJ2-3; 11 positions match TRBD1. Germline CDR1 SGHRS, CDR2 YFSETQ. The CDR3 extends over 16 amino acids. Trimming cost V 4 bases and J 0 bases; bases outside gene matches: 4.

The chain links TRBV7-9 to TRBJ2-5, with D tentatively TRBD2 (6 bases). Trimming removed 1 base from V and 2 bases from J, with 8 bases in between. Germline CDR1 reads SEHNR; CDR2 reads FQNEAQ (reference sequence). CDR3 length equals 14 residues. CDR3 region: CASSLEAGQETQYF. The CDR3 DNA is TGTGCCAGCAGCTTAGAAGCGGGTCAAGAGACCCAGTACTTC.

The chain links TRBV27 to TRBJ1-1; TRBD1 agrees at 7 bases. Germline CDR1 reads MNHEY; CDR2 reads SMNVEV (reference sequence). The CDR3 consists of 14 residues. Unmatched junction bases numbered 6, after V lost 0 bases and J lost 8 bases. The DNA of the CDR3 is TGTGCCAGCAGTTTATCACACAGGGGCAACGAAGCTTTCTTT. Translated: CASSLSHRGNEAFF.

This sequence joins TRBV12-3 or TRBV12-4 and TRBJ1-4, with TRBD1 as a possible D gene (5 bases). V gave up 9 bases and J gave up 8 bases, with 16 bases separating them. CDR3 length: 13 amino acids. The CDR3 here is CASSGVGREKLFF. In nucleotides, the CDR3 is TGTGCCAGTTCGGGGGTAGGTAGGGAAAAACTGTTTTTT.

This rearrangement joins TRBV7-9 to TRBJ2-4; D gene uncertain. Between the trimmed V and J ends, which lost 4 bases and 0 bases, there was a span of 7 bases. The germline V gene has CDR1 SEHNR and CDR2 FQNEAQ (reference sequence). CDR3 length: 14 residues. The CDR3 here is CASSSGLAKNIQYF. For the CDR3, the DNA is TGTGCCAGCAGCTCAGGCCTAGCCAAAAACATTCAGTACTTC. Supplemented by reference TRBV7-9 and TRBJ2-4, the full variable domain reads DTGVSQNPRHKITKRGQNVTFRCDPISEHNRLYWYRQTLGQGPEFLTYFQNEAQLEKSRLLSDRFSAERPKGSFSTLEIQRTEQGDSAMYLCASSSGLAKNIQYFGAGTRLSVL.

The chain carries TRBV7-2 and TRBJ2-5; 9 bases agree with TRBD2. V gave up 3 bases and J gave up 5 bases; unmatched junction bases: 10. The CDR3 extends over 16 amino acids. Germline CDR1 SGHTA, CDR2 FQGNSA. The CDR3 nucleotides read TGTGCCAGCAGCTTTTCCGCTAGCGGGGCTCGGGAGACCCAGTACTTC. This codes for CASSFSASGARETQYF.

The table lists this clone with a count of one. This rearrangement joins TRBV19 to TRBJ2-1; D remains ambiguous. Trimming removed 3 bases from V and 0 bases from J, with 9 bases in between. CDR3 length equals 15 residues. CDR1 is LNHDA, CDR2 SQIVND, per germline (reference sequence). The CDR3 DNA sequence: TGTGCCAGTAGTATGCTGCCTATCTCCTACAATGAGCAGTTCTTC. This encodes CASSMLPISYNEQFF.

The chain links TRBV28 to TRBJ2-5, with 11 bases identical to TRBD2. V was pared by 8 bases and J by 5 bases, with 7 bases of the junction left unmatched. The CDR3 has 14 amino acids. CDR1 is MDHEN, CDR2 SYDVKM, per germline. The CDR3 DNA is TGTGCCAGCGGCTCTAGCGGGGGGCTGGAGACCCAGTACTTC. Protein product: CASGSSGGLETQYF.

The rearrangement links TRBV6-4 to TRBJ1-2, with D perhaps matching TRBD1 (5 bases). The CDR3 runs to 13 residues. With 6 bases removed from V and 4 bases from J, the gap between germline ends came to 12 bases. CDR1 MRHNA and CDR2 SNTAGT come from the germline V gene. Here the CDR3 reads CASRPGLIYGYTF. CDR3 sequence (DNA): TGTGCCAGCAGGCCGGGACTGATCTATGGCTACACCTTC.